This T cell receptor (beta chain) was sequenced in a study of shared clonotypes between healthy human individuals. The count of this clone is one. Healthy and HIV-negative, the adult donors had no recent acute infections or vaccinations. Adult Caucasians living in Nashville, Tennessee made up all of the donors. The germline V gene has CDR1 SGHNT and CDR2 YYREEE (reference sequence). With 4 bases removed from V and 7 bases from J, the gap between germline ends came to 21 bases. The CDR3 spans 16 residues. The authors ran the assay at deep level. The protocol was immunoSEQ multiplex PCR, while the TCRdb copy is restricted to in-frame clones and leaves out a portion. The sample shows 2 million to 2.5 million clones, over 85% of them seen only once.

The TCR was taken from a man aged 18 to 30 in good health. Some clones in this sample may be carry-over from other donors' samples. The sequenced sample consisted of naive CD4+ T cells from PBMCs. Indicated subset: CD45RA+ positively selected. V is TRBV5-4 and J is TRBJ2-1; no definite D call. This CDR3 reads CASSEYQRLSWNEQFF. The CDR3, as DNA: TGTGCCAGCAGCGAGTACCAGCGACTCTCTTGGAATGAGCAGTTCTTC. The full variable domain, with the rest looked up from reference TRBV5-4 and TRBJ2-1, is ETGVTQSPTHLIKTRGQQVTLRCSSQSGHNTVSWYQQALGQGPQFIFQYYREEENGRGNFPPRFSGLQFPNYSSELNVNALELDDSALYLCASSEYQRLSWNEQFFGPGTRLTVL.